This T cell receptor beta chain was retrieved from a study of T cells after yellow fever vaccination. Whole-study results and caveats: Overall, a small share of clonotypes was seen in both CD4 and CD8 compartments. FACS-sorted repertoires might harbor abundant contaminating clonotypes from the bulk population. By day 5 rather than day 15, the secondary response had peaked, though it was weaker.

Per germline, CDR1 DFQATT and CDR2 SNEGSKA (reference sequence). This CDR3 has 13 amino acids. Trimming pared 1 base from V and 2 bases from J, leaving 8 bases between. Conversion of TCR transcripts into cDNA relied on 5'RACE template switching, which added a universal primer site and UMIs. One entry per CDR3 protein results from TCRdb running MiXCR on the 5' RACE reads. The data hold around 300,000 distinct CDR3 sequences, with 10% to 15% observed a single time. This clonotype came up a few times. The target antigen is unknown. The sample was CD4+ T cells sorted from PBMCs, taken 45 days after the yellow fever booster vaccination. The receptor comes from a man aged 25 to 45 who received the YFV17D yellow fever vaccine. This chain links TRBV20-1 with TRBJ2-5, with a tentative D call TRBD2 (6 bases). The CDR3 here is CSARVGGQETQYF. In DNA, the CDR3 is TGCAGTGCTAGAGTTGGGGGGCAAGAGACCCAGTACTTC.